The source of this T cell receptor (beta chain) is a study of a mutant IDH1 vaccine in newly diagnosed glioma. The time point denotes: week 35, safety follow-up. The study gave 300 ug of mutant IDH1 20-mer peptide per vaccine dose, with topical imiquimod. V shed 0 bases and J 3 bases; nucleotides not matched to a gene: 14. Germline CDR1 SGHRS, CDR2 YFSETQ. This CDR3 is built from 19 residues. As regards this clone: No antigen is known for it.

Here immunoSEQ multiplex PCR was the method, and the copy in TCRdb shows in-frame clones only, minus some. The sample has over 40,000 clones; 81% are singletons. The sample was PBMCs, taken from a glioma patient whose treatment included an IDH1 peptide vaccine. The chain employs TRBV5-1 and TRBJ2-2; 7 nucleotides agree with TRBD2. The origin of this receptor is a woman aged 40-49 years with glioma. Some clones in this sample may be carry-over from other donors' samples. The CDR3 sequence is CASSLVRMRGLYYTGELFF. CDR3 bases: TGCGCCAGCAGCTTGGTTCGGATGAGGGGACTATACTACACCGGGGAGCTGTTTTTT.